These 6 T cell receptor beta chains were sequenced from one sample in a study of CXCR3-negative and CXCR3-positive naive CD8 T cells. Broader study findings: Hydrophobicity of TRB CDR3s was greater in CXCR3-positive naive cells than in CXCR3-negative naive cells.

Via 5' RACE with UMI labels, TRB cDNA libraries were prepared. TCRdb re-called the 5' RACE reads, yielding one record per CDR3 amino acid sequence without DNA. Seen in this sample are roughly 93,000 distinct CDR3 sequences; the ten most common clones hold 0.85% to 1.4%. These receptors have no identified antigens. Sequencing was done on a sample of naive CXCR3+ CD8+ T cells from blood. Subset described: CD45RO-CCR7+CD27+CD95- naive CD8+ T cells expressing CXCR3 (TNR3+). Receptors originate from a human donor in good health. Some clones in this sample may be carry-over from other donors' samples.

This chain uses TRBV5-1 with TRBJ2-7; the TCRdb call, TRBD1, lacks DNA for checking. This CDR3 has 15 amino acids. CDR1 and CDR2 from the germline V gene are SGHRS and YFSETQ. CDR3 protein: CASSLGGGSTYEQYF.

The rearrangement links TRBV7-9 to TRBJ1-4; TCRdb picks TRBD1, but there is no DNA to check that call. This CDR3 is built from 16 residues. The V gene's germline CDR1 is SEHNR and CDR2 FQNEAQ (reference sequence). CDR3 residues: CASSGPGSGANEKLFF.

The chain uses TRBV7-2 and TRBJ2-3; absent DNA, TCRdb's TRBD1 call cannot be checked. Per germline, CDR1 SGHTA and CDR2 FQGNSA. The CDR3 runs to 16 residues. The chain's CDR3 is CASSLGLREPTDTQYF.

CDR3 residues: CASSPTVSYEQYF. V gene TRBV7-9 combines with J gene TRBJ2-7; TCRdb returns TRBD1, unconfirmable since there is no DNA. This CDR3 comprises 13 residues. CDR1 SEHNR and CDR2 FQNEAQ come from the germline V gene (reference sequence).

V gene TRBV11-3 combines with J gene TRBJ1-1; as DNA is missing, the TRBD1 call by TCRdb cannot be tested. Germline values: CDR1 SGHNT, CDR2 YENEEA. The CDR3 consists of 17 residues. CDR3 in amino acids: CASSLETEGSMNTEAFF.

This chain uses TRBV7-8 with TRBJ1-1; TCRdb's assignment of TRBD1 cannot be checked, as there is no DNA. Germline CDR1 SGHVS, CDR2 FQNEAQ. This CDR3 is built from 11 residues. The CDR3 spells CASSTTDEAFF.